Given below is one T cell receptor beta chain in context. This CDR3 region has 13 residues. Germline CDR1 is SGHDT and CDR2 is YYEEEE. V dropped 4 bases and J dropped 3 bases, with 11 bases sitting between them. This specimen belongs to a study of blood T cell repertoires in COVID-19. About the research overall: In each case, the material was cDNA or gDNA derived from T cells, B-cell-depleted T cells, or PBMCs.

TCRdb's copy holds only in-frame clones and misses some; the assay was immunoSEQ multiplex PCR. Among 150,000 to 200,000 clones listed, 89% were seen once. Individuals aged about 18 to 90 years were recruited from fewer than 25 US areas. This TCR was sampled from a middle-aged woman with acute COVID-19. The chain uses TRBV5-6 and TRBJ2-7; no reliable D call. Sequences were obtained from PBMCs or T cells enriched from blood (not recorded which). The CDR3 region is CASSILASYEQYF. CDR3 in DNA: TGTGCCAGCAGCATCTTGGCCAGCTACGAGCAGTACTTC.